This is a list of T cell receptor beta chains from one sample in a study of T cell responses to AZD1222 COVID-19 vaccine. Profiling relied on immunoSEQ multiplex PCR, and the TCRdb table lists in-frame clones only, not all of them. The sample shows 95,000 to 120,000 clones, 85% to 90% of them seen only once. The material was peripheral blood, obtained on day 0 of AZD1222 vaccination. The receptors come from an adult in good health. CDR3s include the opening cysteine and the closing phenylalanine or tryptophan. The order of the fields is D gene, V gene, J gene, clone size, CDR3 protein, CDR3 DNA. D genes are given only for firm matches. Rows give clone size only sometimes, using once, few, many, or a class for an expanded clone.

d_call: .; v_call: TRBV7-9; j_call: TRBJ1-6; clone_size: .; cdr3_aa: CASSQTDSYSPLHF; cdr3_nt: TGTGCCAGCAGCCAGACAGATTCTTATTCACCCCTCCACTTT
d_call: .; v_call: TRBV10-3; j_call: TRBJ1-1; clone_size: .; cdr3_aa: CAISGGGGTEAFF; cdr3_nt: TGTGCCATCAGTGGGGGGGGAGGGACTGAAGCTTTCTTT
d_call: TRBD1; v_call: TRBV9; j_call: TRBJ2-1; clone_size: .; cdr3_aa: CASSVLTGTGTPEQFF; cdr3_nt: TGTGCCAGCAGCGTTTTAACCGGGACAGGGACTCCTGAGCAGTTCTTC
d_call: TRBD1; v_call: TRBV30; j_call: TRBJ2-5; clone_size: .; cdr3_aa: CAWKGGATSPQYF; cdr3_nt: TGTGCCTGGAAAGGGGGCGCAACTTCTCCCCAGTACTTC
d_call: .; v_call: TRBV2; j_call: TRBJ1-4; clone_size: many; cdr3_aa: CASSADEKLFF; cdr3_nt: TGTGCCAGCAGCGCAGACGAAAAACTGTTTTTT
d_call: .; v_call: TRBV7-9; j_call: TRBJ1-1; clone_size: .; cdr3_aa: CASSARTGTEAFF; cdr3_nt: TGTGCCAGCAGCGCCCGGACCGGGACTGAAGCTTTCTTT
d_call: .; v_call: TRBV5-6; j_call: TRBJ1-1; clone_size: .; cdr3_aa: CASSFTQEGNTEAFF; cdr3_nt: TGTGCCAGCAGCTTCACACAGGAAGGCAACACTGAAGCTTTCTTT
d_call: .; v_call: TRBV7-2; j_call: TRBJ1-6; clone_size: .; cdr3_aa: CASSLLDNNSPLHF; cdr3_nt: TGTGCCAGCAGCTTATTGGACAACAATTCACCCCTCCACTTT
d_call: TRBD1; v_call: TRBV7-2; j_call: TRBJ2-5; clone_size: .; cdr3_aa: CASSGQGTKRTQYF; cdr3_nt: TGTGCCAGCAGCGGACAGGGGACGAAGAGAACCCAGTACTTC
d_call: .; v_call: TRBV30; j_call: TRBJ2-3; clone_size: .; cdr3_aa: CAWSSISTDTQYF; cdr3_nt: TGTGCCTGGAGTTCAATCAGCACAGATACGCAGTATTTT
d_call: .; v_call: TRBV4-3; j_call: TRBJ1-2; clone_size: .; cdr3_aa: CASSQDRGLGYTF; cdr3_nt: TGCGCCAGCAGCCAAGACCGTGGCCTGGGCTACACCTTC
d_call: .; v_call: TRBV4-2; j_call: TRBJ2-2; clone_size: medium-sized; cdr3_aa: CASSQARDANTGELFF; cdr3_nt: TGTGCCAGCAGCCAAGCTCGGGACGCGAACACCGGGGAGCTGTTTTTT
d_call: TRBD1; v_call: TRBV24-1; j_call: TRBJ1-1; clone_size: .; cdr3_aa: CATRPGQGNTEAFF; cdr3_nt: TGTGCCACCAGACCCGGACAGGGTAACACTGAAGCTTTCTTT
d_call: .; v_call: TRBV4-1; j_call: TRBJ1-6; clone_size: .; cdr3_aa: CASKTGMILNSPLHF; cdr3_nt: TGCGCCAGCAAAACAGGGATGATACTAAATTCACCCCTCCACTTT
d_call: .; v_call: TRBV5-6; j_call: TRBJ1-1; clone_size: .; cdr3_aa: CASSLWDTEAFF; cdr3_nt: TGTGCCAGCTCCTTATGGGATACTGAAGCTTTCTTT
d_call: .; v_call: TRBV6-2/TRBV6-3; j_call: TRBJ2-2; clone_size: .; cdr3_aa: CASSTGTANTGELFF; cdr3_nt: TGTGCCAGCAGTACAGGGACGGCGAACACCGGGGAGCTGTTTTTT
d_call: .; v_call: TRBV5-1; j_call: TRBJ2-2; clone_size: .; cdr3_aa: CASSLGQVNTGELFF; cdr3_nt: TGCGCCAGCAGCTTGGGACAGGTCAACACCGGGGAGCTGTTTTTT
d_call: .; v_call: TRBV10-2; j_call: TRBJ1-1; clone_size: .; cdr3_aa: CASRSSAGGNTEAFF; cdr3_nt: TGCGCCAGCAGATCGTCGGCCGGGGGGAACACTGAAGCTTTCTTT
d_call: TRBD2; v_call: TRBV5-4; j_call: TRBJ2-1; clone_size: .; cdr3_aa: CASSLGRGEGEQFF; cdr3_nt: TGTGCCAGCAGCTTAGGCCGGGGGGAAGGTGAGCAGTTCTTC
d_call: TRBD1; v_call: TRBV7-6; j_call: TRBJ2-7; clone_size: .; cdr3_aa: CASRPRDRNSYEQYF; cdr3_nt: TGTGCCAGCAGACCCCGGGACAGGAACTCCTACGAGCAGTACTTC
d_call: TRBD2; v_call: TRBV5-6; j_call: TRBJ2-1; clone_size: .; cdr3_aa: CASSPRLAGDEQFF; cdr3_nt: TGTGCCAGCAGCCCGCGACTAGCGGGGGATGAGCAGTTCTTC
d_call: .; v_call: TRBV3-1/TRBV3-2; j_call: TRBJ1-4; clone_size: .; cdr3_aa: CASRAGRAQAANEKLFF; cdr3_nt: TGTGCCAGCAGAGCAGGCAGGGCTCAGGCGGCTAATGAAAAACTGTTTTTT
d_call: .; v_call: TRBV7-3; j_call: TRBJ1-4; clone_size: once; cdr3_aa: CASSPHGVVEKLFF; cdr3_nt: TGTGCCAGCAGCCCCCACGGGGTTGTGGAAAAACTGTTTTTT
d_call: .; v_call: TRBV5-4; j_call: TRBJ2-1; clone_size: .; cdr3_aa: CASSLGSPLLPYNEQFF; cdr3_nt: TGTGCCAGCAGCTTGGGGTCTCCCCTACTACCCTACAATGAGCAGTTCTTC
d_call: .; v_call: TRBV5-5; j_call: TRBJ1-6; clone_size: once; cdr3_aa: CASESGHSLFSSYNSPLHF; cdr3_nt: TGTGCCAGCGAGTCGGGCCATTCTCTTTTTAGCTCCTATAATTCACCCCTCCACTTT
d_call: TRBD1; v_call: TRBV2; j_call: TRBJ2-7; clone_size: few; cdr3_aa: CASRLLTPGQGPF; cdr3_nt: TGTGCCAGCAGACTCCTCACCCCGGGACAGGGGCCCTTC
d_call: TRBD2; v_call: TRBV2; j_call: TRBJ2-1; clone_size: .; cdr3_aa: CANGVELAGGNEQFF; cdr3_nt: TGTGCCAACGGGGTAGAGTTAGCGGGGGGCAATGAGCAGTTCTTC
d_call: .; v_call: TRBV5-4; j_call: TRBJ2-2; clone_size: .; cdr3_aa: CASSPRAANTGELFF; cdr3_nt: TGTGCCAGCAGCCCCAGGGCCGCGAACACCGGGGAGCTGTTTTTT
d_call: .; v_call: TRBV20-1; j_call: TRBJ1-1; clone_size: .; cdr3_aa: CSVAGPLRAFF; cdr3_nt: TGCAGTGTCGCGGGCCCACTACGGGCTTTCTTT
d_call: TRBD1; v_call: TRBV27; j_call: TRBJ1-6; clone_size: .; cdr3_aa: CASSPQGAHNSPLHF; cdr3_nt: TGTGCCAGCAGTCCCCAGGGGGCCCATAATTCACCCCTCCACTTT
d_call: TRBD2; v_call: TRBV29-1; j_call: TRBJ2-1; clone_size: .; cdr3_aa: CSFTRTSGYNEQFF; cdr3_nt: TGCAGCTTCACACGGACTAGCGGCTACAATGAGCAGTTCTTC
d_call: TRBD2; v_call: TRBV29-1; j_call: TRBJ2-1; clone_size: .; cdr3_aa: CSVLGTSGTQSSYNEQFF; cdr3_nt: TGCAGCGTTCTCGGGACTAGCGGGACCCAGAGCTCCTACAATGAGCAGTTCTTC
d_call: TRBD1; v_call: TRBV6-5; j_call: TRBJ1-2; clone_size: .; cdr3_aa: CASSYSHGQVNYGYTF; cdr3_nt: TGTGCCAGCAGTTACTCCCATGGACAGGTCAACTATGGCTACACCTTC
d_call: .; v_call: TRBV12-3/TRBV12-4; j_call: TRBJ2-7; clone_size: few; cdr3_aa: CASSLAGQQYF; cdr3_nt: TGTGCCAGCAGTTTGGCAGGGCAACAGTACTTC
d_call: .; v_call: TRBV5-6; j_call: TRBJ1-3; clone_size: .; cdr3_aa: CASSFLYSGNTIYF; cdr3_nt: TGTGCCAGCAGCTTTCTATACTCTGGAAACACCATATATTTT
d_call: .; v_call: TRBV18; j_call: TRBJ2-5; clone_size: once; cdr3_aa: CASSTPLPERLYQETQYF; cdr3_nt: TGTGCCAGCTCAACACCCCTGCCAGAGCGCTTGTACCAAGAGACCCAGTACTTC
d_call: TRBD1; v_call: TRBV11-1; j_call: TRBJ1-1; clone_size: .; cdr3_aa: CASSLEGDRGAFF; cdr3_nt: TGTGCCAGCAGTCTAGAAGGAGACAGGGGGGCTTTCTTT
d_call: .; v_call: TRBV15; j_call: TRBJ2-1; clone_size: .; cdr3_aa: CATSRDWGTDEQFF; cdr3_nt: TGTGCCACCAGCAGAGATTGGGGTACCGATGAGCAGTTCTTC
d_call: .; v_call: TRBV11-2; j_call: TRBJ1-2; clone_size: .; cdr3_aa: CASSLNGGGLGEGYTF; cdr3_nt: TGTGCCAGCAGCTTAAACGGTGGGGGGCTGGGCGAGGGCTACACCTTC
d_call: TRBD1; v_call: TRBV6-6; j_call: TRBJ2-2; clone_size: few; cdr3_aa: CASELGTGDTGELFF; cdr3_nt: TGTGCCAGCGAGCTGGGGACAGGGGACACCGGGGAGCTGTTTTTT
d_call: .; v_call: TRBV5-1; j_call: TRBJ1-3; clone_size: .; cdr3_aa: CASSLGGTRSGNTIYF; cdr3_nt: TGCGCCAGCAGCTTGGGCGGGACACGCTCTGGAAACACCATATATTTT
d_call: TRBD1; v_call: TRBV4-1; j_call: TRBJ1-2; clone_size: once; cdr3_aa: CASSHRQGARYYGYTF; cdr3_nt: TGCGCCAGCAGCCACAGACAGGGGGCTAGGTACTATGGCTACACCTTC
d_call: .; v_call: TRBV21-1; j_call: TRBJ1-6; clone_size: .; cdr3_aa: CASSKCQGENSPLHF; cdr3_nt: TGTGCCAGCAGCAAATGTCAGGGGGAAAATTCACCCCTCCACTTT
d_call: TRBD1; v_call: TRBV30; j_call: TRBJ1-2; clone_size: .; cdr3_aa: CAWGAQGANYGYTF; cdr3_nt: TGTGCCTGGGGTGCACAGGGGGCTAACTATGGCTACACCTTC
d_call: .; v_call: TRBV19; j_call: TRBJ1-5; clone_size: .; cdr3_aa: CASSTRPSGYNQPQHF; cdr3_nt: TGTGCCAGTAGTACCAGGCCCTCAGGGTACAATCAGCCCCAGCATTTT
d_call: .; v_call: TRBV2; j_call: TRBJ2-7; clone_size: .; cdr3_aa: CASSEVTASGLEQYF; cdr3_nt: TGTGCCAGCAGTGAAGTGACCGCGTCAGGGCTCGAGCAGTACTTC
d_call: TRBD1; v_call: TRBV28; j_call: TRBJ1-2; clone_size: .; cdr3_aa: CASSFIARRGRSYGYTF; cdr3_nt: TGTGCCAGCAGTTTCATCGCGAGGAGGGGGCGCTCATATGGCTACACCTTC
d_call: .; v_call: TRBV3-1/TRBV3-2; j_call: TRBJ2-7; clone_size: .; cdr3_aa: CASSQFPGVYEQYF; cdr3_nt: TGTGCCAGCAGCCAATTCCCGGGGGTTTACGAGCAGTACTTC
d_call: .; v_call: TRBV24-1; j_call: TRBJ2-5; clone_size: .; cdr3_aa: CATQIEETQYF; cdr3_nt: TGTGCCACCCAGATCGAGGAGACCCAGTACTTC
d_call: .; v_call: TRBV12-3/TRBV12-4; j_call: TRBJ2-7; clone_size: .; cdr3_aa: CASSFESSYEQYF; cdr3_nt: TGTGCCAGCAGTTTTGAGAGCTCCTACGAGCAGTACTTC
d_call: .; v_call: TRBV2; j_call: TRBJ2-1; clone_size: .; cdr3_aa: CASSEHNEQFF; cdr3_nt: TGTGCCAGCAGTGAACACAATGAGCAGTTCTTC
d_call: .; v_call: TRBV7-9; j_call: TRBJ1-2; clone_size: .; cdr3_aa: CASSLGGSDGYTF; cdr3_nt: TGTGCCAGCAGCTTAGGGGGTTCGGATGGCTACACCTTC
d_call: .; v_call: TRBV7-9; j_call: TRBJ1-2; clone_size: .; cdr3_aa: CASSPPDRNNYGYTF; cdr3_nt: TGTGCCAGCAGCCCACCCGACAGGAATAACTATGGCTACACCTTC
d_call: .; v_call: TRBV27; j_call: TRBJ2-6; clone_size: .; cdr3_aa: CACGAGAPGGANVLTF; cdr3_nt: TGTGCCTGCGGGGCAGGGGCCCCGGGAGGGGCCAACGTCCTGACTTTC